One sample yielded the 7 T cell receptor beta chains listed below, sequenced in a study of memory CD4+ T cells and cytomegalovirus serostatus (dated by TCRdb to between 2017 and 2020). The library was made by the immunoSEQ multiplex PCR assay. The table was pulled from immuneACCESS by TCRdb, which kept in-frame rearrangements only. Such tables lose some clones; where checked, under half of the loss comes from unresolved V genes, and the rest has no known cause. Within this sample are around 25,000 clones, with about 70% of them counted one time only. The leading ten clones occupy around 1% of the sample. A FACSAria II was used to sort memory CD4+ T cells, defined as single viable CD3+CD4+CD8-CD45RO+ cells. Sequenced sample: memory CD4+ T cells from blood. The receptors here all came from an adult in good health and CMV-seronegative.

V and J are TRBV11-2 and TRBJ2-2, with D unresolved. V was trimmed by 5 bases and J by 0 bases, leaving 7 bases between them. The CDR3 loop spans 14 amino acids. The V gene's germline CDR1 is SGHAT and CDR2 FQNNGV. The CDR3 sequence: CASSPGPNTGELFF. Written as DNA, the CDR3 is TGTGCCAGCAGCCCAGGTCCGAACACCGGGGAGCTGTTTTTT. Filled out from reference TRBV11-2 and TRBJ2-2, the complete variable domain reads EAGVAQSPRYKIIEKRQSVAFWCNPISGHATLYWYQQILGQGPKLLIQFQNNGVVDDSQLPKDRFSAERLKGVDSTLKIQPAKLEDSAVYLCASSPGPNTGELFFGEGSRLTVL.

The V call is TRBV11-2, the J call TRBJ1-3; a possible D gene is TRBD1 (5 bases). CDR1 is SGHAT and CDR2 is FQNNGV in the germline V gene. V was cut by 7 bases and J by 0 bases, with 10 bases left in between. The CDR3 consists of 14 residues. CDR3 bases: TGTGCCAGCACCCAGGGTGTCTCTGGAAACACCATATATTTT. Its translation: CASTQGVSGNTIYF. Variable domain in full (rest from reference TRBV11-2 and TRBJ1-3): EAGVAQSPRYKIIEKRQSVAFWCNPISGHATLYWYQQILGQGPKLLIQFQNNGVVDDSQLPKDRFSAERLKGVDSTLKIQPAKLEDSAVYLCASTQGVSGNTIYFGEGSWLTVV.

The rearrangement links TRBV7-8 to TRBJ2-3; D is unclear. Trimming shortened V by 5 bases and J by 9 bases, and 18 bases separated the two germline ends. Germline CDR1 is SGHVS and CDR2 is FQNEAQ. This CDR3 contains 14 residues. In nucleotides, the CDR3 is TGTGCCAGCAGCCCCCCGAGGCTGGTCGGGACGCAGTATTTT. Its protein product is CASSPPRLVGTQYF.

This sequence joins TRBV6-5 and TRBJ1-1, with 8 bases lining up with TRBD1. Looked up from germline, CDR1 is MNHEY and CDR2 is SVGAGI. V lost 5 bases, J lost 5 bases, and 7 bases stayed unmatched. The CDR3 has 14 residues. In DNA, the CDR3 is TGTGCCAGCAGTACGGCCAGGGGGCAAACTGAAGCTTTCTTT. As protein: CASSTARGQTEAFF.

This sequence joins TRBV7-2 and TRBJ1-4, with D possibly TRBD1 on 5 matching bases. V lost 3 bases, J lost 7 bases, and 15 bases lay in between. This CDR3 region has 15 residues. Germline-derived CDR1 and CDR2 are SGHTA and FQGNSA. CDR3 loop: CASSLSGLGGEKLFF. CDR3 nucleotides: TGTGCCAGCAGCTTGTCCGGCCTCGGGGGTGAAAAACTGTTTTTT.

V and J are TRBV28 and TRBJ2-1; 10 nucleotides line up with TRBD2. In germline, CDR1 is MDHEN, CDR2 SYDVKM. The CDR3 contains 18 residues. The V and J ends lost 10 bases and 0 bases, in that order; junction bases with no gene match: 15. Written as DNA, the CDR3 is TGTGCCACCGAGGGACTAGCGAAAAAACTCAGCTCCTACAATGAGCAGTTCTTC. Translated: CATEGLAKKLSSYNEQFF. The variable domain in full, with the rest retrieved from reference TRBV28 and TRBJ2-1, is DVKVTQSSRYLVKRTGEKVFLECVQDMDHENMFWYRQDPGLGLRLIYFSYDVKMKEKGDIPEGYSVSREKKERFSLILESASTNQTSMYLCATEGLAKKLSSYNEQFFGPGTRLTVL.

This rearrangement joins TRBV6-6 to TRBJ1-3, with D hard to call. The ends were cut back, 6 bases at V and 16 bases at J, with 22 bases in the middle. The CDR3 contains 13 residues. Germline CDR1 MNHNY, CDR2 SVGAGI (reference sequence). This CDR3 reads CASRSDPRVWFYF. Here the CDR3 DNA reads TGTGCCAGCAGGTCGGACCCAAGGGTCTGGTTCTATTTT.